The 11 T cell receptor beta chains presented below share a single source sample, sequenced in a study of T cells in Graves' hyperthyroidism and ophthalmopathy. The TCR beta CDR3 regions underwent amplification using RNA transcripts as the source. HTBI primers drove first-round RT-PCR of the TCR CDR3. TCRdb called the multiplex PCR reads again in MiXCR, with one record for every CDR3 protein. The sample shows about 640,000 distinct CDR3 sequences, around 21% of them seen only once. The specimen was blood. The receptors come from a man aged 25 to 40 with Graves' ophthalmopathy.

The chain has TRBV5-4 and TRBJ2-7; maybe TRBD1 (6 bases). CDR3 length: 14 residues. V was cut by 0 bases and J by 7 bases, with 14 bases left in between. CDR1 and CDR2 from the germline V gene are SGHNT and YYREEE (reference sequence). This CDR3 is CASSLGQETGEQYF. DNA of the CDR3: TGTGCCAGCAGCTTGGGACAGGAAACGGGGGAGCAGTACTTC.

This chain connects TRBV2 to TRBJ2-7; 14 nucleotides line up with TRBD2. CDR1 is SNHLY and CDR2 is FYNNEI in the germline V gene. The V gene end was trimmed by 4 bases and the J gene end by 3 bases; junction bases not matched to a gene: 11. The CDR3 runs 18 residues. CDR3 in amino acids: CASSAGLAGDRSVYEQYF. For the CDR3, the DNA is TGTGCCAGCAGTGCGGGACTAGCGGGAGACAGGTCTGTCTACGAGCAGTACTTC.

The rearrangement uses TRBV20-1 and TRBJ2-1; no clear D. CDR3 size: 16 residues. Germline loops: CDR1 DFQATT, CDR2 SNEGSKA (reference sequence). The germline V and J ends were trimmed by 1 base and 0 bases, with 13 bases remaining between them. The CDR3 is CSARGKSTSSYNEQFF. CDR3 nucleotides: TGCAGTGCTAGAGGGAAGAGCACGTCCTCCTACAATGAGCAGTTCTTC.

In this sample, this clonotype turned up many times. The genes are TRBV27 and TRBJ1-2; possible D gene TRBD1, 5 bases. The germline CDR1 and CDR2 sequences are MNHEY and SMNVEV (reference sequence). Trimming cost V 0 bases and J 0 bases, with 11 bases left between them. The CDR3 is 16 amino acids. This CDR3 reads CASSLSGPQTNYGYTF. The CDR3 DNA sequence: TGTGCCAGCAGTTTATCGGGACCTCAAACTAACTATGGCTACACCTTC.

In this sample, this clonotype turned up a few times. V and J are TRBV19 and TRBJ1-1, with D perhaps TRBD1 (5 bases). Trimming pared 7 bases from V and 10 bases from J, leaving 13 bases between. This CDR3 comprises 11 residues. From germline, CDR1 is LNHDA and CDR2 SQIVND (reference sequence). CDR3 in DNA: TGTGCCAGTACAGGGACCACCGTAGCTTTCTTT. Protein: CASTGTTVAFF.

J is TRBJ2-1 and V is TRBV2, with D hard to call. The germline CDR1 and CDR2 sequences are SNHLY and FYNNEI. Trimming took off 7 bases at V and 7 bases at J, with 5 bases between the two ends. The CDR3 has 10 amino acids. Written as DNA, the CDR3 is TGTGCCAGCACCCATAATGAGCAGTTCTTC. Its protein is CASTHNEQFF.

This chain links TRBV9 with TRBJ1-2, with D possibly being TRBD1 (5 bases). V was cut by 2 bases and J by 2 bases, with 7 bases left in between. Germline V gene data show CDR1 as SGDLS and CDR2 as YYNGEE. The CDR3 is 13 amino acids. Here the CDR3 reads CASSVSGNYGYTF. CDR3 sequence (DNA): TGTGCCAGCAGCGTGTCAGGGAACTATGGCTACACCTTC.

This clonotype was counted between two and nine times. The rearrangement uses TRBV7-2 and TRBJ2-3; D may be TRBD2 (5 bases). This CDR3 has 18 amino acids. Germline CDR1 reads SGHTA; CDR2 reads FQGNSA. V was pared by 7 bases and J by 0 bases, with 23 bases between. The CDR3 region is CASIPTPAGLSSTDTQYF. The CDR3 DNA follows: TGTGCCAGCATCCCAACCCCCGCAGGACTGTCTAGCACAGATACGCAGTATTTT.

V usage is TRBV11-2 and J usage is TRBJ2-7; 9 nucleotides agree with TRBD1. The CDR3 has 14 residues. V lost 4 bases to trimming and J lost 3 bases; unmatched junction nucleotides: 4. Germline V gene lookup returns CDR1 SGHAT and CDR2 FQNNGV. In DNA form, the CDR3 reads TGTGCCAGCAGCTGGGGACAGGGTCTCTACGAGCAGTACTTC. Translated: CASSWGQGLYEQYF.

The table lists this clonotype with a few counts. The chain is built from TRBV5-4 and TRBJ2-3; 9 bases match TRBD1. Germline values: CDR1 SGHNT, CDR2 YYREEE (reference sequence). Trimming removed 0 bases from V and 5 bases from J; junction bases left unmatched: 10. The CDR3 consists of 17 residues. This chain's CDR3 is CASSLGPDRGPGDTQYF. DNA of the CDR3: TGTGCCAGCAGCTTGGGTCCGGACAGGGGCCCCGGAGATACGCAGTATTTT.

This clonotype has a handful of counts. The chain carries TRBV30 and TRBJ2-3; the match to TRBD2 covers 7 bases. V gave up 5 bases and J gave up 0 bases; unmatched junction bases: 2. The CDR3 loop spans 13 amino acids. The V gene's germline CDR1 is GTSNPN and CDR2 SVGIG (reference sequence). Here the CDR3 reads CAWGTTSTDTQYF. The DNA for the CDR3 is TGTGCCTGGGGGACTACTAGCACAGATACGCAGTATTTT.